The T cell receptor (beta chain) described here comes from a study of T cells expressing NK-cell markers (dated by TCRdb to between 2020 and 2021). Background on the whole study: Seven or eight donors provided sorted CD3+CD56+NKG2C+, CD3+CD56+NKG2C- and CD3+CD56-NKG2C+ T-cell subsets, whose TCR beta-chain repertoires were profiled. Among the eight sequenced donors, only one was HCMV-seronegative, while the other seven were HCMV-seropositive. The study sequenced eight donors, all healthy volunteers chosen at random: three men and five women. Libraries were sequenced as 2 x 150 bp reads on Illumina HiSeq 2000/2500, MiSeq or NextSeq. The paper's findings and limits, for the study overall: In over 5 donors, the dominant CD3+CD56+NKG2C+ clonotypes were among the top 10 CD8+ clonotypes and accounted for about 1.0-7.5% of CD8+ T cells. Those dominant clonotypes were again the most abundant among CD3+CD56-NKG2C+ cells in a few donors, at roughly 25-65%. It remained unclear whether the expanded NKG2C-expressing T cell clones were specific for HCMV antigens.

HCMV serostatus was determined by detecting HCMV-specific IgG in serum with a commercial ELISA kit. Ficoll density gradient centrifugation was used to isolate peripheral blood mononuclear cells from blood. Comment on this clonotype: Its target antigen remains unknown.

Sequenced on an Illumina HiSeq 2000. TCR beta cDNA libraries were made by 5'RACE template switching that added a universal primer site and unique molecular identifiers. cDNA synthesis was primed from the TCR beta constant segment, followed by two successive PCR amplification steps. The published analysis was carried out like this. MIGEC was used to demultiplex reads and group reads by UMI, and MiTCR was used to assemble and quantify clonotypes. To remove erroneous sequences, TCR cDNA sequences were retained only when supported by two or more reads. Downstream repertoire analysis used the tcR package, and clonotypes were matched across fractions by CDR3 nucleotide sequence plus V segment. VDJmatch was used to annotate antigen specificity against VDJdb, with one amino acid substitution in CDR3 allowed. TCRdb reprocessed the reads, and each CDR3 protein sequence is entered once, without DNA. These V and J calls are TCRdb output, not the study's own analysis. The record for this sample contains about 21,000 distinct CDR3 sequences. Around three fifths of the sample lies in the top ten.

The CDR3, cysteine through phenylalanine, is 21 amino acids long. The DNA is unrecorded. CDR1 and CDR2 are read off the germline V gene as MDHEN and SYDVKM. The source material was blood T cells: a sorted CD56 or NKG2C T cell subset, CD4+ or CD8+ T cells, or bulk PBMC T cells (not recorded which). This TCR derives from a man aged 18-70 years in good health. The chain employs TRBV28 and TRBJ2-3; without DNA, the TCRdb call of TRBD2 cannot be checked. The CDR3 in this case is CASSLGIVWARTGRGTDTQYF.